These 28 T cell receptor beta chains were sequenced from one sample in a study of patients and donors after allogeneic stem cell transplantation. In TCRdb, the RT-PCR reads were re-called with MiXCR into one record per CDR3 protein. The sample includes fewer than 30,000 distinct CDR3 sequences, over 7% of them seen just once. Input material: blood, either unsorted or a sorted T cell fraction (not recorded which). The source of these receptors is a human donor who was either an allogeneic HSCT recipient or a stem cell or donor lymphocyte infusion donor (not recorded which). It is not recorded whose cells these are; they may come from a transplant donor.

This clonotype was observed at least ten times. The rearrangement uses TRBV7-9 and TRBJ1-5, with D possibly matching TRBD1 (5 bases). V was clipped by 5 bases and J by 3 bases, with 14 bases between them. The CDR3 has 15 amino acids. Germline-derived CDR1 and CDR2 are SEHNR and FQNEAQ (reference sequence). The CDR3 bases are TGTGCCAGCAGCCTCTGGGACGGGTACAATCAGCCCCAGCATTTT. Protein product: CASSLWDGYNQPQHF. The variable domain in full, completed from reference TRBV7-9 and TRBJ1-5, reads DTGVSQNPRHKITKRGQNVTFRCDPISEHNRLYWYRQTLGQGPEFLTYFQNEAQLEKSRLLSDRFSAERPKGSFSTLEIQRTEQGDSAMYLCASSLWDGYNQPQHFGDGTRLSIL.

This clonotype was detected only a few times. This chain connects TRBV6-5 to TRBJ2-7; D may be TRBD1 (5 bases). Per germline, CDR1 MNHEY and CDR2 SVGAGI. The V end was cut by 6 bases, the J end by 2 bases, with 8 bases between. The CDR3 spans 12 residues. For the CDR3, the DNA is TGTGCCAGCAGGGGGCGAGCCTACGAGCAGTACTTC. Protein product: CASRGRAYEQYF.

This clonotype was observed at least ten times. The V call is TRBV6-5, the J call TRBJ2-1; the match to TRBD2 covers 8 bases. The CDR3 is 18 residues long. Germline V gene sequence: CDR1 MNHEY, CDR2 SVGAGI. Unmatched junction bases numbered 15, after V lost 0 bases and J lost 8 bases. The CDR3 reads CASSYSIIAGLYFDEQFF. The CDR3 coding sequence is TGTGCCAGCAGTTACTCTATAATAGCGGGATTATACTTCGATGAGCAGTTCTTC.

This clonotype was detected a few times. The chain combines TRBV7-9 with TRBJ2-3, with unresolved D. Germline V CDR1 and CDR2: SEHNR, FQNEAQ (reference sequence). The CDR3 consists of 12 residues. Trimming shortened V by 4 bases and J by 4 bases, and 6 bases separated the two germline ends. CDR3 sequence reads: CASSSDSDTQYF. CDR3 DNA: TGTGCCAGCAGCTCGGATTCAGATACGCAGTATTTT.

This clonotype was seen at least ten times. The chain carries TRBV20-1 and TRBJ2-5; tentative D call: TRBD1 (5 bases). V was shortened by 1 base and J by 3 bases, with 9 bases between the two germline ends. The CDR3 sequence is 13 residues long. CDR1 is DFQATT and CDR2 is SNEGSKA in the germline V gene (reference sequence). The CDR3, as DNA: TGCAGTGCTAGAGTAAGACAGAAAGAGACCCAGTACTTC. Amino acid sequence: CSARVRQKETQYF.

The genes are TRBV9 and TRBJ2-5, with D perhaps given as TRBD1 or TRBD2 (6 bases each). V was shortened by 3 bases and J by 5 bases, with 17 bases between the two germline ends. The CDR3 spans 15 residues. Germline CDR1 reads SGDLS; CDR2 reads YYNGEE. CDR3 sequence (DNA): TGTGCCAGCAGCGCCGAGCTAGGGGGGATGGAGACCCAGTACTTC. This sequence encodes CASSAELGGMETQYF.

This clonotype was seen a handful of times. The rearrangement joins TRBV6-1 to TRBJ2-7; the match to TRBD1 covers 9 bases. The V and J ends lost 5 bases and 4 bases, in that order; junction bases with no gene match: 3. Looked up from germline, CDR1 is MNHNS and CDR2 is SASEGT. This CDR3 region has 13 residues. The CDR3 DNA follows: TGTGCCAGCAGTCTCGGACAGGGGTACGAGCAGTACTTC. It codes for CASSLGQGYEQYF.

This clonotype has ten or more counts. CDR3 protein: CASSHGTESYNEQFF. CDR3 sequence (DNA): TGTGCCAGCAGCCACGGGACAGAAAGTTACAATGAGCAGTTCTTC. The chain uses TRBV13 and TRBJ2-1; 7 bases are shared with TRBD1. The ends lost 5 bases at V and 4 bases at J; junction bases unmatched: 8. Germline V lookup: CDR1 PRHDT, CDR2 FYEKMQ (reference sequence). This CDR3 region has 15 residues.

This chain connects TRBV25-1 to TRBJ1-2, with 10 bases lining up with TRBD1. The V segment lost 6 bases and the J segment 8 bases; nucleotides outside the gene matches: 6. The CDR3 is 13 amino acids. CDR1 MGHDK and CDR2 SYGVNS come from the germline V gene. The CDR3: CASRDGTGDGYTF. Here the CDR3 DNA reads TGTGCCAGCAGGGACGGGACAGGGGACGGCTACACCTTC.

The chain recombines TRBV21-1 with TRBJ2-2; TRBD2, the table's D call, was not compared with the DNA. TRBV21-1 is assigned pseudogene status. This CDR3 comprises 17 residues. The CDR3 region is CASSLKEHGEGTGELFF. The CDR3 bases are TGTGCCAGCAGCCTCAAAGAGCACGGGGAGGGCACCGGGGAGCTGTTTTTT.

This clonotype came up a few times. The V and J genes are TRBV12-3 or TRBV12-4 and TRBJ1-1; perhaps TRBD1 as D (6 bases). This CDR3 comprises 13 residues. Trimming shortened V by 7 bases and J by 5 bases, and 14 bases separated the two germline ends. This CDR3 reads CASTDPRGTEAFF. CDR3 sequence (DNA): TGTGCCAGCACCGATCCCAGGGGTACTGAAGCTTTCTTT.

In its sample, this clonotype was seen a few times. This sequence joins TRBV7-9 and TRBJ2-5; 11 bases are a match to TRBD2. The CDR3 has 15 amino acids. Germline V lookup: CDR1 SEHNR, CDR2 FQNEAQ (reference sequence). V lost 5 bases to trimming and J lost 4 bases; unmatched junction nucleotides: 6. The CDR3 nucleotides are TGTGCCAGCAGCCTTGCCGGACTAGCGGGAGAGACCCAGTACTTC. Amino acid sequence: CASSLAGLAGETQYF.

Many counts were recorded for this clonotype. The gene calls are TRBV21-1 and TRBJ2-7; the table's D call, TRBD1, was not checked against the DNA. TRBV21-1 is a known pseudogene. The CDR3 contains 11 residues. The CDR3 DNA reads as TGTGCCAGCAGCAACTTGGGACAGGGAAACTTC. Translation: CASSNLGQGNF.

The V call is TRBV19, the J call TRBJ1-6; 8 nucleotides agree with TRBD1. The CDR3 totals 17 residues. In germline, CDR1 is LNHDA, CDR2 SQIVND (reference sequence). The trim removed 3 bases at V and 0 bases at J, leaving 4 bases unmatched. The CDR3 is CASSIWTGSSYNSPLHF. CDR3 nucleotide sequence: TGTGCCAGTAGTATCTGGACAGGGAGCTCCTATAATTCACCCCTCCACTTT.

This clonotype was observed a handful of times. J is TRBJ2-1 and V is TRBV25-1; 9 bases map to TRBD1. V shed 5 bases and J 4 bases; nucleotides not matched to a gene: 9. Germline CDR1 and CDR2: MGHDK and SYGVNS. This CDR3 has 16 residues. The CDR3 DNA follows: TGTGCCAGCAGTCATACAGGGGGCTTTGTTTACAATGAGCAGTTCTTC. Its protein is CASSHTGGFVYNEQFF.

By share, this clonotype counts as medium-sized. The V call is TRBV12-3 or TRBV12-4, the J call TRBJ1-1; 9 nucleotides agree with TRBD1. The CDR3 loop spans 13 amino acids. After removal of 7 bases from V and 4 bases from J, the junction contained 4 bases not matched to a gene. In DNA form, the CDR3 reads TGTGCCAGCATCGCGACAGGGGGCACTGAAGCTTTCTTT. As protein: CASIATGGTEAFF.

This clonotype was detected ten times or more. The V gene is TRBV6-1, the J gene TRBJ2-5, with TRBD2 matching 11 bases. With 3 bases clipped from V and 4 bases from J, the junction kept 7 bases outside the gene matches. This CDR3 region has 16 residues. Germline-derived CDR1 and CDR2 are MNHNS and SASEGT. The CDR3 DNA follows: TGTGCCAGCAGTGATTCGACTAGCGGGATTCGAGAGACCCAGTACTTC. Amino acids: CASSDSTSGIRETQYF.

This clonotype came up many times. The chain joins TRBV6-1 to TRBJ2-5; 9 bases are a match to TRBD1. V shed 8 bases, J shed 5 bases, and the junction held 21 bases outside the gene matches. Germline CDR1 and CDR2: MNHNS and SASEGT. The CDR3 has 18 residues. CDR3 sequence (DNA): TGTGCCAGCTCATCCGGGACAGGGTCGTTGGGCCGTGGCGAGACCCAGTACTTC. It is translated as CASSSGTGSLGRGETQYF.

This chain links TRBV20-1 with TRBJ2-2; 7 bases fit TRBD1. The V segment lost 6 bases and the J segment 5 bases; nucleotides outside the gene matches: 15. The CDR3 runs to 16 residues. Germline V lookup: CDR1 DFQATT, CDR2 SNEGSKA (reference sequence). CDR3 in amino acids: CSAMPQTGSPTGELFF. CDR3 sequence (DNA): TGCAGTGCCATGCCGCAGACAGGGAGTCCAACCGGGGAGCTGTTTTTT.

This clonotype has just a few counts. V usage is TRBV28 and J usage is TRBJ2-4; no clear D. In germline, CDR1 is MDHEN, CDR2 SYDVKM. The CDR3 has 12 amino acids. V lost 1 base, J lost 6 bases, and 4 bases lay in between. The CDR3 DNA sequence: TGTGCCAGCAGTTTATTTGCAAACATTCAGTACTTC. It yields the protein CASSLFANIQYF.

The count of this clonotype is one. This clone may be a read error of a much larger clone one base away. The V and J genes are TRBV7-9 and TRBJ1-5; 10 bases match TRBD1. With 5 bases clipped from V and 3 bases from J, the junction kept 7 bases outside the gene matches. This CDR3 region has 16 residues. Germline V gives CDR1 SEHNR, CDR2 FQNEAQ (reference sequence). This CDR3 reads CASSRLTGGPNQPQHF. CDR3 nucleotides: TGTGCCAGCAGCAGATTGACAGGGGGCCCCAATCAGCCCCAGCATTTT.

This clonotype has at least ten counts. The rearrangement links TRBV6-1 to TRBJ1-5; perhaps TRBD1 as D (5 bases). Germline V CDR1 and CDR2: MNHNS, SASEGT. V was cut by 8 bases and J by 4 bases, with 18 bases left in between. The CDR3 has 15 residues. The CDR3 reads CASSRGGAQNQPQHF. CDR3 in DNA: TGTGCCAGCTCGCGGGGGGGAGCCCAAAATCAGCCCCAGCATTTT.

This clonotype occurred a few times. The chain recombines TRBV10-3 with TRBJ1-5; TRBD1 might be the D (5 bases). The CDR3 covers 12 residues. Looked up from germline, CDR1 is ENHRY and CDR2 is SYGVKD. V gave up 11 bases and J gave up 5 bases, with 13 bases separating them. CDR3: CASGGFDQPQHF. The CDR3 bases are TGTGCCTCGGGGGGATTCGATCAGCCCCAGCATTTT.

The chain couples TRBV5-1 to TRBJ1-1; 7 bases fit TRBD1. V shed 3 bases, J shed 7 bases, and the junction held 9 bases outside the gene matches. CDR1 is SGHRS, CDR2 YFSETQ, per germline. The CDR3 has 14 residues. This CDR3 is CASSSGDSDSEAFF. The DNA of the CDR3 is TGCGCCAGCAGCTCCGGGGACAGTGATAGTGAAGCTTTCTTT.

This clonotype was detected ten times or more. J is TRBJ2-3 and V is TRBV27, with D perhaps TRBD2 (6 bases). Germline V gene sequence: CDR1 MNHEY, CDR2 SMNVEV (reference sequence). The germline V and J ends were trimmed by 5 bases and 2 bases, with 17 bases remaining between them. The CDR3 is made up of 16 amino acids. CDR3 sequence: CASSLIGGAATDTQYF. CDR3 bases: TGTGCCAGCAGTCTTATCGGGGGAGCGGCCACAGATACGCAGTATTTT.

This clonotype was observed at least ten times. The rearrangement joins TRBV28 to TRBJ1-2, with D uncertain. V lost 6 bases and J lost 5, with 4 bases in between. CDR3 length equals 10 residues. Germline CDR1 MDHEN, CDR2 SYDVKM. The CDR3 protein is CASSSYGYTF. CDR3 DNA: TGTGCCAGCAGCTCTTATGGCTACACCTTC.

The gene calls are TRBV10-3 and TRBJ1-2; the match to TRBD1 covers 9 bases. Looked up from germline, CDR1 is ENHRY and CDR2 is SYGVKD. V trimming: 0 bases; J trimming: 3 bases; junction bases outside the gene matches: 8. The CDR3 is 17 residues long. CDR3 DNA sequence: TGTGCCATCAGTGAGTCGAGGGGGGGGACAGGGCACTATGGCTACACCTTC. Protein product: CAISESRGGTGHYGYTF.

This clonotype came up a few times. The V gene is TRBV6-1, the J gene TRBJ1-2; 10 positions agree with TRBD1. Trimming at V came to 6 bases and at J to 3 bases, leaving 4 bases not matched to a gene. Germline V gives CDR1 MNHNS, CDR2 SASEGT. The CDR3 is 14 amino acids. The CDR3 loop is CASRPDRGHYGYTF. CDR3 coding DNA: TGTGCCAGCAGACCCGACAGGGGGCACTATGGCTACACCTTC.